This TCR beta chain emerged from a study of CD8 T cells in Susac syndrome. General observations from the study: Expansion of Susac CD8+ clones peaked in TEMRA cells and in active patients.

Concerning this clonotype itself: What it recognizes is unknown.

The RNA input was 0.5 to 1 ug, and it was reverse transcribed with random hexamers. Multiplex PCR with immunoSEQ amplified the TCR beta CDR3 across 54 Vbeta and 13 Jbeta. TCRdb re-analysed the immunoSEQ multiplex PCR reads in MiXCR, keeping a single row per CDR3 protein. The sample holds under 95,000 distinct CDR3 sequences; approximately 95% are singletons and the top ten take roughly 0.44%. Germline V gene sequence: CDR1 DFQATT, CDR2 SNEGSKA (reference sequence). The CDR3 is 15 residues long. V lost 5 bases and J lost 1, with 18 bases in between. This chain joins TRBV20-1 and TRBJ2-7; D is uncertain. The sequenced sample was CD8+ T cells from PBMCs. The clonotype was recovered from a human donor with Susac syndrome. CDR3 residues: CSAPRVADPSYEQYF. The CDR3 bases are TGCAGTGCTCCTCGTGTAGCCGATCCTTCCTACGAGCAGTACTTC.